This T cell receptor beta chain was observed in a study of cytomegalovirus exposure and HLA in healthy donors. This CDR3 comprises 14 residues. CDR1 is SGHNT, CDR2 YYREEE, per germline (reference sequence). The V and J ends lost 4 bases and 3 bases respectively, with 10 bases between them. To note about this clone: Its specificity is unknown.

The primer mix had 60 Vbeta and 13 Jbeta primers. TCRdb's copy holds only in-frame clones and misses some; the assay was immunoSEQ multiplex PCR. The sample contains some 220,000 clones, around 80% of which appear only once. General study points: Some TCR beta chains (roughly 160 of them) were listed as cytomegalovirus-associated.

The sample comprised PBMCs. The V and J genes are TRBV5-4 and TRBJ2-2; D gene uncertain. The TCR originated in a boy aged 5 to 17 in good health and CMV-seronegative. The chain's CDR3 is CASSAGQDTGELFF. The DNA for the CDR3 is TGTGCCAGCAGCGCAGGCCAGGACACCGGGGAGCTGTTTTTT.